A selection of T cell receptor beta chains follows, all from one sample in a study of lymphopenia after photon versus proton radiotherapy. This table comes from immunoSEQ multiplex PCR, and its TCRdb copy is limited to in-frame clones, with some not included. The top ten clones hold roughly 2.3% of a sample with approximately 47,000 clones, roughly 85% of them seen once. The source was peripheral blood, collected from a patient treated with photon-based radiotherapy. The receptors derive from a man aged 40-49 years with gastric cancer. The CDR3 runs from the conserved cysteine through the conserved F or W. Fields, in order: J gene, clone size, D gene, V gene, CDR3 protein, CDR3 DNA. D genes are given only for firm matches. Size values are once, few and many counts, or a class for expanded clones, and some rows have none.

>TRBJ1-3|-|-|TRBV19
CASSIGYLVSGNTIYF
TGTGCCAGTAGTATAGGTTACCTCGTCTCTGGAAACACCATATATTTT
>TRBJ1-4|-|TRBD1|TRBV7-9
CASSFSGQKLATNEKLFF
TGTGCCAGCAGCTTTTCGGGACAGAAACTTGCAACTAATGAAAAACTGTTTTTT
>TRBJ1-6|-|-|TRBV27
CASSPLGTYNSPLHF
TGTGCCAGCAGTCCCTTGGGGACCTATAATTCACCCCTCCACTTT
>TRBJ2-3|-|-|TRBV5-1
CASSLRGLAQDTQYF
TGCGCCAGCAGCTTGAGAGGGCTAGCTCAAGATACGCAGTATTTT
>TRBJ1-2|-|-|TRBV29-1
CSVVQAGGYTF
TGCAGCGTTGTGCAGGCTGGTGGCTACACCTTC
>TRBJ2-3|-|TRBD2|TRBV7-3
CASSFGLTSGGAGTDTQYF
TGTGCCAGCAGCTTTGGATTGACTAGCGGGGGGGCTGGCACAGATACGCAGTATTTT
>TRBJ2-7|-|-|TRBV18
CASSPSRTDEQYF
TGTGCCAGCTCACCATCCCGGACGGACGAGCAGTACTTC
>TRBJ1-2|-|TRBD1|TRBV19
CASSTRTGATDGYTF
TGTGCCAGTAGTACTCGGACAGGGGCAACTGATGGCTACACCTTC
>TRBJ1-1|-|-|TRBV9
CASSGRAGLTHTEAFF
TGTGCCAGCAGCGGTAGGGCGGGACTAACCCACACTGAAGCTTTCTTT
>TRBJ2-3|-|-|TRBV4-2
CASSLRPTDTQYF
TGTGCCAGCAGCCTTCGGCCCACAGATACGCAGTATTTT
>TRBJ2-1|-|-|TRBV5-1
CASSWGEVGQFF
TGCGCCAGCAGCTGGGGGGAGGTAGGGCAGTTCTTC
>TRBJ1-6|-|-|TRBV5-8
CASSPKIGRSNSPLHF
TGTGCCAGCAGCCCCAAAATAGGACGGAGTAATTCACCCCTCCACTTT
>TRBJ1-5|-|-|TRBV6-1
CASSEFRDSNQPQHF
TGTGCCAGCAGTGAATTCAGGGATAGCAATCAGCCCCAGCATTTT
>TRBJ1-1|-|TRBD1|TRBV7-3
CASSLTGLGGNTEAFF
TGTGCCAGCAGCCTGACAGGGCTCGGCGGAAACACTGAAGCTTTCTTT
>TRBJ1-4|-|-|TRBV4-3
CASSQDSATTNEKLFF
TGCGCCAGCAGCCAAGATTCAGCAACAACTAATGAAAAACTGTTTTTT
>TRBJ1-1|-|-|TRBV15
CATSRGGGMNTEAFF
TGTGCCACCAGCAGAGGTGGGGGCATGAACACTGAAGCTTTCTTT
>TRBJ2-1|-|-|TRBV19
CASSIGVGQFGGEQFF
TGTGCCAGTAGTATAGGGGTTGGACAGTTCGGTGGTGAGCAGTTCTTC
>TRBJ1-4|-|TRBD1|TRBV7-2
CASSSAGTGLNEKLFF
TGTGCCAGCAGCTCGGCCGGGACAGGCCTTAATGAAAAACTGTTTTTT
>TRBJ2-5|-|-|TRBV7-2
CASSPQTPQETQYF
TGTGCCAGCAGCCCACAGACTCCCCAAGAGACCCAGTACTTC
>TRBJ1-2|-|-|TRBV10-3
CAIAGRESYGYTF
TGTGCCATCGCGGGCAGGGAGAGCTATGGCTACACCTTC
>TRBJ2-7|-|-|TRBV5-1
CASSLGNRAYEQYF
TGCGCCAGCTCTCTTGGGAACCGGGCCTACGAGCAGTACTTC
>TRBJ2-2|once|TRBD2|TRBV6-6
CASSSGLEGGELFF
TGTGCCAGCAGCTCGGGACTAGAGGGCGGGGAGCTGTTTTTT
>TRBJ2-3|-|TRBD2|TRBV9
CASSVDSGEVDTQYF
TGTGCCAGCAGCGTAGATAGCGGGGAGGTCGATACGCAGTATTTT
>TRBJ1-2|few|-|TRBV2
CASSRLTGSNYGYTF
TGTGCCAGCAGCAGACTAACAGGGAGTAACTATGGCTACACCTTC
>TRBJ2-1|once|-|TRBV7-9
CAWGRGNEQFF
TGTGCCTGGGGGCGAGGGAATGAGCAGTTCTTC